Each of the 13 T cell receptor beta chains below was sequenced from the same sample in a study of shared clonotypes between healthy human individuals. Libraries were prepared by immunoSEQ multiplex PCR; TCRdb keeps only in-frame clonotypes and omits some of them. The data show 2 million to 2.5 million clones, under 95% seen once. The source material was naive CD4+ T cells from PBMCs. Subset denoted: CD45RA+ positively selected. The source is a man aged 18 to 30 in good health. Some clones in this sample may be carry-over from other donors' samples.

The gene calls are TRBV5-1 and TRBJ1-3; D unresolved. CDR1 and CDR2 (germline): SGHRS, YFSETQ. The CDR3 is 15 amino acids. V was cut by 0 bases and J by 3 bases, with 10 bases left in between. CDR3: CASSLEVPSGNTIYF. CDR3 in DNA: TGCGCCAGCAGCTTGGAGGTACCGAGTGGAAACACCATATATTTT.

This chain connects TRBV5-3 to TRBJ1-6, with 10 bases identical to TRBD1. TRBV5-3 has ORF status, its function being uncertain. The CDR3 totals 17 residues. V lost 2 bases and J lost 7; bases outside the gene matches: 9. The CDR3 DNA reads as TGTGCCAGAAGCTTCCGGACAGGGGGGTCAAGGAATTCACCCCTCCACTTT. As protein: CARSFRTGGSRNSPLHF.

The chain combines TRBV2 with TRBJ2-4; no reliable D call. Germline assignment: CDR1 SNHLY and CDR2 FYNNEI. The CDR3 length is 14 residues. The V gene lost 4 bases and the J gene lost 0 bases, with 7 bases spanning the gap. CDR3 in DNA: TGTGCCAGCAGTGGGTCAAGAGCCAAAAACATTCAGTACTTC. This encodes CASSGSRAKNIQYF.

This chain joins TRBV7-9 and TRBJ1-2, with unresolved D. Germline lookup yields CDR1 SEHNR and CDR2 FQNEAQ (reference sequence). Trimming stripped 2 bases from V and 13 bases from J, with 11 bases between. CDR3 size: 11 residues. CDR3 amino acids: CASSLSGRPTF. The DNA of the CDR3 is TGTGCCAGCAGCTTATCCGGACGACCCACCTTC.

The chain carries TRBV27 and TRBJ2-5; D is perhaps TRBD1 (6 bases). V lost 6 bases and J 0 bases, leaving 14 bases between the germline ends. The germline gives CDR1 MNHEY, CDR2 SMNVEV (reference sequence). The CDR3 consists of 15 residues. The CDR3 reads CASRFRTEYQETQYF. As DNA, the CDR3 is TGTGCCAGCAGATTCCGGACAGAGTACCAAGAGACCCAGTACTTC.

The chain employs TRBV28 and TRBJ1-1; no definite D call. CDR1 is MDHEN and CDR2 is SYDVKM in the germline V gene. V was pared by 5 bases and J by 3 bases, with 10 bases between. The CDR3 spans 13 residues. The CDR3 bases are TGTGCCAGCAGTCCCCCAGATGACACTGAAGCTTTCTTT. It codes for CASSPPDDTEAFF.

This clone has a single count. The sample has other DNA sequences that encode this CDR3 too. This sequence joins TRBV2 and TRBJ2-3, with unresolved D. This CDR3 contains 14 residues. Trimming cost V 2 bases and J 1 base, with 7 bases left between them. The V gene's germline CDR1 is SNHLY and CDR2 FYNNEI. CDR3 coding DNA: TGTGCCAGCAGTGAATCGTCTGGCACAGATACGCAGTATTTT. It specifies CASSESSGTDTQYF.

The chain recombines TRBV14 with TRBJ2-7; D may be TRBD1 or TRBD2 (5 bases each). V was pared by 1 base and J by 0 bases, with 13 bases between. Germline assignment: CDR1 SGHDN and CDR2 FVKESK. CDR3 size: 16 residues. CDR3: CASSQASGTDSYEQYF. In DNA, the CDR3 is TGTGCCAGCAGCCAAGCCTCTGGGACCGACTCCTACGAGCAGTACTTC.

The rearrangement links TRBV13 to TRBJ2-2, with 8 positions matching TRBD1. The germline V gene has CDR1 PRHDT and CDR2 FYEKMQ (reference sequence). After removal of 3 bases from V and 5 bases from J, the junction contained 8 bases not matched to a gene. This CDR3 has 16 amino acids. In DNA, the CDR3 is TGTGCCAGCAGCTTTCGGCAGGGGGCTGGGACCGGGGAGCTGTTTTTT. It yields the protein CASSFRQGAGTGELFF.

The chain employs TRBV6-5 and TRBJ2-1; 8 bases fit TRBD2. This CDR3 contains 14 residues. J lost 2 bases, V lost 6 bases, and 3 bases had no gene match. Germline assignment: CDR1 MNHEY and CDR2 SVGAGI. CDR3 DNA: TGTGCCAGCAGCGAAGCGGGAGCCTACAATGAGCAGTTCTTC. Its translation: CASSEAGAYNEQFF.

This clone has just one count. The V and J genes are TRBV5-1 and TRBJ2-1, with 8 bases identical to TRBD1. The ends lost 4 bases at V and 6 bases at J; junction bases unmatched: 9. The CDR3 totals 15 residues. CDR1 and CDR2 (germline): SGHRS, YFSETQ. This CDR3 reads CASSPRDRNTNEQFF. CDR3 nucleotide sequence: TGCGCCAGCAGCCCCCGGGACAGGAATACCAATGAGCAGTTCTTC.

The rearrangement joins TRBV6-5 to TRBJ1-5; 10 bases agree with TRBD1. The germline gives CDR1 MNHEY, CDR2 SVGAGI. V shed 6 bases, J shed 7 bases, and the junction held 3 bases outside the gene matches. The CDR3 is 13 amino acids. This chain's CDR3 is CASSRQGAQPQHF. CDR3 in DNA: TGTGCCAGCAGCAGACAGGGGGCGCAGCCCCAGCATTTT.

This clone was observed a single time. V usage is TRBV4-1 and J usage is TRBJ2-3, with TRBD1 as a possible D gene (6 bases). CDR3 length: 14 amino acids. Germline CDR1 and CDR2: MGHRA and YSYEKL. V shed 6 bases and J shed 6 bases, with 16 bases lying between them. The CDR3 DNA sequence: TGCGCCAGCAGGGAACAGGGTTCCTTGGATACGCAGTATTTT. Translation: CASREQGSLDTQYF.